The 25 T cell receptor beta chains below all came from one sample that was sequenced in a study of blood T cell repertoires in COVID-19 (dated by TCRdb to 2018 to 2020). The library came from the immunoSEQ multiplex PCR assay. The immuneACCESS repertoire file appears here via TCRdb, limited to in-frame rearrangements. These files lack a portion of the clones; in checked studies, under half of the deficit traces to unresolved V genes, and the cause of the others is not known. The sample table lists tens of thousands of clones, 75% to 95% of them with a count of one. The biggest ten clones account for 4.5% to 7% of the sample. The sequencing sample was made of peripheral blood. These receptors came from an elderly woman with acute or convalescent COVID-19.

This chain uses TRBV19 with TRBJ2-2; 14 positions match TRBD2. Trimming took 8 bases from V and 7 from J; bases not matched to a gene: 6. CDR1 and CDR2 from the germline V gene are LNHDA and SQIVND (reference sequence). This CDR3 is built from 15 residues. CDR3 sequence: CASRLAGGPSGELFF. CDR3 DNA sequence: TGTGCCAGTCGACTAGCGGGGGGGCCGAGCGGGGAGCTGTTTTTT.

The chain carries TRBV5-6 and TRBJ1-2; 10 bases fit TRBD1. Germline CDR1 reads SGHDT; CDR2 reads YYEEEE. The CDR3 covers 14 residues. V trimming: 4 bases; J trimming: 6 bases; junction bases outside the gene matches: 6. CDR3 residues: CASSPDRGVHGYTF. CDR3 in DNA: TGTGCCAGCAGCCCGGACAGGGGGGTACATGGCTACACCTTC.

The chain combines TRBV5-1 with TRBJ1-6, with D uncertain. The CDR3 spans 13 residues. V lost 5 bases, J lost 5 bases, and 8 bases lay in between. From germline, CDR1 is SGHRS and CDR2 YFSETQ. The CDR3 here is CASREGDNSPLHF. CDR3 coding DNA: TGCGCCAGCAGGGAAGGAGATAATTCACCCCTCCACTTT.

This clone appeared once. This chain uses TRBV4-2 with TRBJ1-3; D gene unclear. The CDR3 contains 15 residues. The V gene's germline CDR1 is LGHNA and CDR2 YNFKEQ. V lost 0 bases to trimming and J lost 0 bases, with 6 bases between them. The CDR3 region has the DNA TGTGCCAGCAGCCAAGAGGCGGCCTCTGGAAACACCATATATTTT. Translating it yields CASSQEAASGNTIYF.

This chain links TRBV29-1 with TRBJ2-3; D perhaps matches TRBD2 (6 bases). The CDR3 is 15 amino acids. Trimming removed 0 bases at V and 1 base at J, with 11 bases between. Germline values: CDR1 SQVTM, CDR2 ANQGSEA. In nucleotides, the CDR3 is TGCAGCGTTGAAGATGGCGGCGGGGGCACAGATACGCAGTATTTT. Amino acid sequence: CSVEDGGGGTDTQYF.

CDR3 in amino acids: CASSLGLVAGVQETQYF. CDR3 nucleotide sequence: TGTGCCAGCAGCTTAGGCCTCGTAGCGGGGGTCCAAGAGACCCAGTACTTC. V usage is TRBV7-9 and J usage is TRBJ2-5; 9 bases line up with TRBD2. CDR1 is SEHNR, CDR2 FQNEAQ, per germline (reference sequence). J was trimmed by 1 base and V by 1 base; bases with no gene match: 7. There are 17 residues in the CDR3.

The chain carries TRBV19 and TRBJ2-1; 9 bases fit TRBD1. CDR1 is LNHDA, CDR2 SQIVND, per germline (reference sequence). The CDR3 has 13 amino acids. Trimming cost V 6 bases and J 15 bases; bases outside gene matches: 12. The CDR3 is CASSYTPGQGWFF. DNA of the CDR3: TGTGCCAGTAGCTACACGCCGGGACAGGGCTGGTTCTTC. Full variable domain (missing parts from reference TRBV19 and TRBJ2-1): DGGITQSPKYLFRKEGQNVTLSCEQNLNHDAMYWYRQDPGQGLRLIYYSQIVNDFQKGDIAEGYSVSREKKESFPLTVTSAQKNPTAFYLCASSYTPGQGWFFGPGTRLTVL.

The rearrangement links TRBV25-1 to TRBJ2-7; 8 bases map to TRBD1. Germline CDR1 reads MGHDK; CDR2 reads SYGVNS. V lost 6 bases and J lost 0; bases outside the gene matches: 16. This CDR3 contains 18 residues. CDR3 sequence reads: CASSKWRSGTGDSYEQYF. In DNA form, the CDR3 reads TGTGCCAGCAGCAAGTGGAGGTCCGGGACAGGCGACTCCTACGAGCAGTACTTC.

V is TRBV6-6 and J is TRBJ2-5; weak D call: TRBD1 (6 bases). This CDR3 has 14 residues. V lost 4 bases, J lost 5 bases, and 14 bases lay in between. Germline assignment: CDR1 MNHNY and CDR2 SVGAGI (reference sequence). In DNA form, the CDR3 reads TGTGCCAGCAGTTTCCCAGGGGAAGGGGAGACCCAGTACTTC. It is translated as CASSFPGEGETQYF.

This sequence joins TRBV18 and TRBJ1-2; the D gene is possibly TRBD1 (6 bases). The V gene's germline CDR1 is KGHSH and CDR2 LQKENI. CDR3 length equals 14 residues. Trimming removed 2 bases at V and 7 bases at J, with 14 bases between. In DNA, the CDR3 is TGTGCCAGCTCACCAACTCAGGGGCAGGGTGGCTACACCTTC. It codes for CASSPTQGQGGYTF.

This clone was seen a single time. The chain combines TRBV11-2 with TRBJ1-2, with 9 bases fitting TRBD1. V shed 0 bases, J shed 3 bases, and the junction held 2 bases outside the gene matches. The CDR3 length is 15 residues. Germline values: CDR1 SGHAT, CDR2 FQNNGV. The CDR3 DNA sequence: TGTGCCAGCAGCTTAGATCGGGACAGGGACTATGGCTACACCTTC. This translates into CASSLDRDRDYGYTF.

The DNA for the CDR3 is TGTGCCAGCAGTCCGACAGAATCTAACTATGGCTACACCTTC. It yields the protein CASSPTESNYGYTF. The chain uses TRBV2 and TRBJ1-2, with D maybe TRBD1 (5 bases). The CDR3 extends over 14 amino acids. Looked up from germline, CDR1 is SNHLY and CDR2 is FYNNEI. Trimming took 5 bases from V and 0 from J, leaving 10 bases between them.

This sequence joins TRBV29-1 and TRBJ1-4, with 9 bases identical to TRBD1. In germline, CDR1 is SQVTM, CDR2 ANQGSEA. The CDR3 is 13 residues long. V lost 5 bases and J lost 7; bases outside the gene matches: 5. The chain's CDR3 is CSVSGQGFEKLFF. The CDR3 region has the DNA TGCAGCGTTTCCGGACAGGGGTTTGAAAAACTGTTTTTT.

The chain links TRBV4-1 to TRBJ2-5, with TRBD2 matching over 8 bases. V dropped 3 bases and J dropped 4; count of bases not matched to a gene: 4. Germline CDR1 and CDR2: MGHRA and YSYEKL. The CDR3 has 14 amino acids. CDR3 sequence (DNA): TGCGCCAGCAGCCAGATAGCGGGGCTAGAGACCCAGTACTTC. It encodes CASSQIAGLETQYF.

In its sample, this clone was seen once. This chain links TRBV11-2 with TRBJ2-5; possible D gene TRBD1, 5 bases. This CDR3 has 15 residues. Germline lookup yields CDR1 SGHAT and CDR2 FQNNGV. Trimming stripped 0 bases from V and 5 bases from J, with 13 bases between. Written as DNA, the CDR3 is TGTGCCAGCAGCTTAGAAGGGGTTTTATCGGAGACCCAGTACTTC. Protein sequence: CASSLEGVLSETQYF.

This chain links TRBV29-1 with TRBJ1-1; no clear D gene. The CDR3 runs 13 residues. Trimming pared 3 bases from V and 1 base from J, leaving 9 bases between. CDR1 and CDR2 from the germline V gene are SQVTM and ANQGSEA. The CDR3 nucleotides are TGCAGCGTTGATATTACACAGAACACTGAAGCTTTCTTT. Its translation: CSVDITQNTEAFF.

J is TRBJ1-2 and V is TRBV30, with 8 bases aligning to TRBD1. The CDR3 spans 16 residues. Trimming removed 5 bases from V and 3 bases from J; junction bases left unmatched: 14. Germline V gives CDR1 GTSNPN, CDR2 SVGIG (reference sequence). CDR3 region: CAWARAGGLGDYGYTF. CDR3 sequence (DNA): TGTGCCTGGGCCAGGGCAGGGGGCCTAGGAGACTATGGCTACACCTTC.

V is TRBV6-2 or TRBV6-3 and J is TRBJ1-6, with TRBD1 matching 9 bases. V was pared by 0 bases and J by 7 bases, with 7 bases of the junction left unmatched. This CDR3 contains 17 residues. Germline V lookup: CDR1 MNHEY, CDR2 SVGEGT. The DNA for the CDR3 is TGTGCCAGCAGTTACTCGGGACAGGGTTCGCGGAATTCACCCCTCCACTTT. This translates into CASSYSGQGSRNSPLHF.

The chain has TRBV12-3 or TRBV12-4 and TRBJ2-5; D perhaps matches TRBD1 (6 bases). This CDR3 has 13 residues. The V gene lost 3 bases and the J gene lost 3 bases, with 8 bases spanning the gap. The CDR3 loop is CASSFRQEETQYF. CDR3 bases: TGTGCCAGCAGTTTTCGACAGGAAGAGACCCAGTACTTC.

J is TRBJ2-3 and V is TRBV19; TRBD1 aligns across 9 bases. The germline gives CDR1 LNHDA, CDR2 SQIVND (reference sequence). The junction had 16 bases not matched to a gene; V was cut back by 5 bases and J by 4 bases. The CDR3 loop spans 18 amino acids. CDR3 region: CASSRIRLGQGEADTQYF. Here the CDR3 DNA reads TGTGCCAGTAGTCGAATCCGGTTGGGACAGGGAGAGGCAGATACGCAGTATTTT.

This chain uses TRBV15 with TRBJ2-1; 11 nucleotides line up with TRBD2. Germline CDR1 LNHNV, CDR2 YYDKDF (reference sequence). Trimming took 0 bases from V and 6 from J; bases not matched to a gene: 1. CDR3 size: 15 residues. The CDR3 DNA follows: TGTGCCACCAGCAGAGATGGACTAGCGGGCAATGAGCAGTTCTTC. Encoded protein: CATSRDGLAGNEQFF.

The CDR3 loop reads CASSIRPGQVIYEQYF. As DNA, the CDR3 is TGTGCCAGCAGCATCAGACCTGGACAGGTCATATACGAGCAGTACTTC. J is TRBJ2-7 and V is TRBV9; 7 bases line up with TRBD1. Trimming at V came to 4 bases and at J to 4 bases, leaving 14 bases not matched to a gene. This CDR3 spans 16 amino acids. The germline V gene has CDR1 SGDLS and CDR2 YYNGEE.

This rearrangement joins TRBV5-1 to TRBJ2-2; 9 bases map to TRBD1. V trimming: 5 bases; J trimming: 5 bases; junction bases outside the gene matches: 7. The germline gives CDR1 SGHRS, CDR2 YFSETQ. The CDR3 is 15 amino acids. The CDR3 here is CASRWGTGQTGELFF. Here the CDR3 DNA reads TGCGCCAGCAGATGGGGGACAGGGCAAACCGGGGAGCTGTTTTTT.

The CDR3 here is CASTTRGNQPQHF. The CDR3 DNA is TGTGCCAGCACCACCCGGGGCAATCAGCCCCAGCATTTT. V gene TRBV18 combines with J gene TRBJ1-5; D remains unclear. The CDR3 length is 13 residues. The V and J ends lost 8 bases and 2 bases respectively, with 10 bases between them. CDR1 and CDR2 (germline): KGHSH, LQKENI.

The rearrangement joins TRBV10-3 to TRBJ2-1, with a possible D match to TRBD1 (6 bases). V was cut by 5 bases and J by 5 bases, with 7 bases left in between. Germline V lookup: CDR1 ENHRY, CDR2 SYGVKD. The CDR3 loop spans 12 amino acids. The CDR3 region is CAISRQDNEQFF. CDR3 nucleotides: TGTGCCATCAGTCGACAGGACAATGAGCAGTTCTTC.